This paragraph reports one T cell receptor beta chain. The data were obtained in a study of blood T cells in healthy people across ages. Combining a sample-barcoded 5' primer with a J-beta primer mix, a second PCR ran for about 7 to 11 cycles. MiXCR was run by TCRdb on the 5' RACE reads, yielding one entry per CDR3 protein. The table has under 1,100,000 distinct CDR3 sequences, under 30% seen once; the top ten hold around 0.75%. Trimming removed 6 bases from V and 6 bases from J; junction bases left unmatched: 12. Germline V gene sequence: CDR1 SGHRS, CDR2 YFSETQ. This CDR3 region has 14 residues. The sample was also reused in another study, on T cells of mothers and their children.

The rearrangement links TRBV5-1 to TRBJ2-7; 7 bases are shared with TRBD1. Sequencing used blood. The clonotype comes from a girl aged 2 to 9 in good health. CDR3 sequence (DNA): TGCGCCAGCACCCTTGACAGGGAAGTATCCGAGCAGTACTTC. The encoded protein is CASTLDREVSEQYF.